This T cell receptor (beta chain) originates from a study of OX40 agonist ivuxolimab in advanced cancers. Study summary: Participants, 82.7% male, averaged roughly 55 years of age, ranging from about 20 to 80.

Study-wide results and caveats: People who partly responded at 0.1-3.0 mg/kg had some of the least clonal expansion seen. Averaging showed that CD8+ T cells had more expanded clones than CD4+ did.

V was cut by 6 bases and J by 7 bases, with 19 bases left in between. CDR3 length equals 15 residues. CDR1 and CDR2 from the germline V gene are SEHNR and FQNEAQ (reference sequence). Sequencing used immunoSEQ multiplex PCR; TCRdb keeps in-frame clones, though not all of them. The sample contains tens of thousands of clones, more than 65% of which appear only once. Concerning this clone itself: Its antigen is not known.

Drawing of blood for sampling happened at baseline, at cycle 4 day 1, and at cycle 7 day 1. This rearrangement joins TRBV7-9 to TRBJ2-1; D possibly corresponds to TRBD2 (6 bases). The source of this sequence is an adult with an advanced solid tumor such as melanoma, head and neck, liver or kidney cancer. The specimen was CD4+ or CD8+ T cells sorted from blood, collected in a trial of the OX40 agonist ivuxolimab. CDR3 sequence (DNA): TGTGCCAGCAGTAATAGAGGGACTGGGACGAATGAGCAGTTCTTC. Translating it yields CASSNRGTGTNEQFF.